This T cell receptor (beta chain) was captured in a study of T cell repertoires and HLA-DP antigens. Study-wide context: In vitro CD4+ alloreactivity was against HeLa-presented HLA-DP.

The V end lost 0 bases, the J end lost 4 bases, and 8 bases lay between the germline ends. The germline V gene has CDR1 GTSNPN and CDR2 SVGIG (reference sequence). The CDR3 extends over 13 amino acids. This clone was counted between two and nine times. Its antigen is not identified. Data came from immunoSEQ multiplex PCR; TCRdb stores just in-frame clones and leaves some out. Here the sample spans approximately 100,000 clones, about nine tenths being singletons. The sample comprised CD4+ T cells from PBMCs. The V gene is TRBV30, the J gene TRBJ2-3; a possible D gene is TRBD1 (6 bases). This clonotype was obtained from a man aged 45-60 years in good health and CMV-seronegative. CDR3 in DNA: TGTGCCTGGAGTGTACAGGGCCCAGATACGCAGTATTTT. Protein sequence: CAWSVQGPDTQYF.